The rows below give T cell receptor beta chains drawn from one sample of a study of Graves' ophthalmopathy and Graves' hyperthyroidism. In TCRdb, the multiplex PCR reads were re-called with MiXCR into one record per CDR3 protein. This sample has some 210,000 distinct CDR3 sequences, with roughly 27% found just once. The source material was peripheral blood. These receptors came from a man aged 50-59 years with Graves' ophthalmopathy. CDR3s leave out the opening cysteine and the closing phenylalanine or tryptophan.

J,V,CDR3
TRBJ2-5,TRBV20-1,SAGATQETQY
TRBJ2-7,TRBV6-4,ASTQDGAYEQY
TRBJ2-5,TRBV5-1,ASSSTTGKGETQY
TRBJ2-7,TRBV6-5,ASSYAGKGYEQY
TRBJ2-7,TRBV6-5,ASCGTLYEQY
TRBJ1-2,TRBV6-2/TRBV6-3,ASSSGQGNGYT
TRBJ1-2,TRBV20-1,SASGGIGYT
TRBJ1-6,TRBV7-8,ASSLARETSNNSPLH
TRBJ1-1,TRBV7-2,ASSPQGGPNTEAF
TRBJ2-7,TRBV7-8,ASSLRVAGLYEQY
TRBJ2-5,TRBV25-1,ASSPYGGETQY
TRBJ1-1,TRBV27,ASSLSTYGTEAF
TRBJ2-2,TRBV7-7,ASNSATGELF
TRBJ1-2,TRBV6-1,ASSAGSPSYGYT
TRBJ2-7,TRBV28,ASGGVGASGEQY
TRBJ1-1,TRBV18,ASSSKGNTEAF
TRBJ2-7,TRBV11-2,ASRRPGQGPYEQY
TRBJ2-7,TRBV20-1,SARKRLAASYEQY
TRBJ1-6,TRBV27,ASSFRVGNSPLH
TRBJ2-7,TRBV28,ASSFFGEQY
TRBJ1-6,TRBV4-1,ASSPWTGLSDSPLH
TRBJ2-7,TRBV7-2,ASSPGLARGEQY
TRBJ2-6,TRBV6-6,ASSYLLAGDPGANVLT
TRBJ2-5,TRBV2,ASSETLQETQY
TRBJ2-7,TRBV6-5,ASSYSLLAGGDWY
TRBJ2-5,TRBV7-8,ASSLVVAGEGETQY
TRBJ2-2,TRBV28,ASSYRVDPNTGELF
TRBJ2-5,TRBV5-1,ASSLGQRRGQETQY
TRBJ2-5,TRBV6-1,ASSVERGETQY